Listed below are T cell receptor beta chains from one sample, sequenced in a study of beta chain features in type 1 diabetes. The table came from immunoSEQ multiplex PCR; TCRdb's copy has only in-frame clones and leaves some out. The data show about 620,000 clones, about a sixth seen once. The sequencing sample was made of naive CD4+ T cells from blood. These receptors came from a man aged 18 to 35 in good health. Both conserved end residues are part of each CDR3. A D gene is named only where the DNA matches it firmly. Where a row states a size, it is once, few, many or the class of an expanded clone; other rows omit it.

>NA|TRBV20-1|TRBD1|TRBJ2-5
TGCAGGCAGGACAGGGGAGAGACCCAGTACTTC
CRQDRGETQYF
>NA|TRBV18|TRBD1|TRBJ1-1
TGTGCCAGCTCACTACTGACAGGGTCTGAAGCTTTCTTT
CASSLLTGSEAFF
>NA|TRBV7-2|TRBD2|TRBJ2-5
TGTGCCAGCCGACCTCCGGGACTAGCGGTCTCGGAGACCCAGTACTTC
CASRPPGLAVSETQYF
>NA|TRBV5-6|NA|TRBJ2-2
TGTGCCAGCAGCTCACAACGGTCGGGCACGTACACCGGGGAGCTGTTTTTT
CASSSQRSGTYTGELFF
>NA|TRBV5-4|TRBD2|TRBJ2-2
TGTGCCAGCAGCTTGGGACTAGCGATGAACACCGGGGAGCTGTTTTTT
CASSLGLAMNTGELFF
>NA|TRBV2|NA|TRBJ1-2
TGTGCCAGCAGTCTTGACACGCAACCCATGGCTTACACCTTC
CASSLDTQPMAYTF
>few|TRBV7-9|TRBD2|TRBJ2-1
TGTGCCAGCAGCTTAGAGCGGGAGGGCCCTTACAATGAGCAGTTCTTC
CASSLEREGPYNEQFF
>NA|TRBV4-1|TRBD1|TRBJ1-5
TGCGCCAGCAGCCAAGGGGGACAGATCAAGCCCCAGCATTTT
CASSQGGQIKPQHF
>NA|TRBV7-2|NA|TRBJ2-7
TGTGCCAGCAGCTTAAGATCCCAAGGGGGGCCCTACGAGCAGTACTTC
CASSLRSQGGPYEQYF
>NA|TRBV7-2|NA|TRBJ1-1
TGTGCCAGCAGCTTAGTAGGGACACAAAGCACTGAAGCTTTCTTT
CASSLVGTQSTEAFF
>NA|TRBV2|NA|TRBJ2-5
TGTGCCAGCAGGAAAGGGCGAGAGACCCAGTACTTC
CASRKGRETQYF
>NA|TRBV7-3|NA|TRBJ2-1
TGTGCCAGCAGCTTAGAGGCGGGTCCCTACAATGAGCAGTTCTTC
CASSLEAGPYNEQFF
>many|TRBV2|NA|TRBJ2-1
TGTGCCAGCACCCGCTACAATGAGCAGTTCTTC
CASTRYNEQFF